This T cell receptor (beta chain) was observed in a study of post-analysis software for immune sequencing data. Study context: Relapsing-remitting, secondary progressive and progressive-relapsing multiple sclerosis were all included among the disease courses. Study observations and caveats: Those with multiple sclerosis, the patient group, showed significantly lower normalized Chao1 diversity than controls. Under the F measure, samples that were prepared in one batch clustered strongly together.

This clonotype has ten or more counts. Its antigen is undetermined. Each TCR beta cDNA library carried unique molecular identifiers. The T cell input of about 0.95 to 11 million gave a few hundred thousand cDNA molecules. TCRdb recomputed calls from the PCR reads with MiXCR, one row per CDR3 protein. The table records about 820,000 distinct CDR3 sequences, roughly 50% of them present only once. Sequenced material: blood. The receptor was derived from a girl aged 5 to 17 with multiple sclerosis.

The CDR3 reads CASSVDSRETQYF. The CDR3 DNA reads as TGTGCCAGCAGCGTAGATAGTCGAGAGACCCAGTACTTC. The chain has TRBV9 and TRBJ2-5, with no clear D. Germline assignment: CDR1 SGDLS and CDR2 YYNGEE. This CDR3 contains 13 residues. The V and J ends lost 0 bases and 4 bases respectively, with 7 bases between them.